The clone carrying this T cell receptor (beta chain) was picked up one time. Its antigen is still unknown. The PCR used 60 Vbeta and 13 Jbeta primers. Repertoires were generated with immunoSEQ multiplex PCR, while TCRdb's copy carries only in-frame clones and drops some. This sample carries 150,000 to 200,000 clones, 55% to 65% of them seen once, and the ten largest clones take around 2.9%. The source of the sample is a study of cytomegalovirus exposure and HLA in healthy donors. General study points: In a later analysis, compared with equally common non-associated chains, HLA-associated beta chains were more expanded.

Per the germline V gene, CDR1 is SGHVS and CDR2 is FNYEAQ. CDR3 length: 16 amino acids. The V segment lost 4 bases and the J segment 2 bases; nucleotides outside the gene matches: 6. The sequencing sample was made of PBMCs. The sequence was obtained from a man aged 40-49 years in good health and CMV-seronegative. The rearrangement joins TRBV7-6 to TRBJ2-3; 10 nucleotides line up with TRBD2. CDR3 DNA sequence: TGTGCCAGCAGCTGGAGGACTAGCGGATTCACAGATACGCAGTATTTT. Protein: CASSWRTSGFTDTQYF.